This TCR beta chain comes out of a study of blood T cell repertoires in COVID-19. TCRdb keeps only in-frame clones here, not all; method: immunoSEQ multiplex PCR. The sample has more than 250,000 clones, approximately 87% seen once. The length of the CDR3 is 14 residues. Germline V CDR1 and CDR2: SQVTM, ANQGSEA. V shed 7 bases and J 6 bases; nucleotides not matched to a gene: 10. The rearrangement links TRBV29-1 to TRBJ2-1; TRBD2 matches 9 bases. This sequence originates from a man aged 55 to 70 who had recovered from COVID-19. The specimen was peripheral blood. Here the CDR3 reads CSARGGGGANEQFF. CDR3 in DNA: TGCAGCGCGCGGGGTGGCGGGGGGGCCAATGAGCAGTTCTTC.